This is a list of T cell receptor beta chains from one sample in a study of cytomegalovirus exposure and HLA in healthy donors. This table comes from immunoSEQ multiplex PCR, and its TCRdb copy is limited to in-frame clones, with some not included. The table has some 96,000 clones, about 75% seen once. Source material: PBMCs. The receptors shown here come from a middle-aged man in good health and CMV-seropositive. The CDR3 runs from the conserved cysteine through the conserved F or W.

CDR3aa: CASSIEYSNQPQHF; v_gene: TRBV19
CDR3aa: CASRGGSPGVQETQYF; v_gene: TRBV5-4
CDR3aa: CASSISGVNNEQFF; v_gene: TRBV19
CDR3aa: CASSTRTAGELFF; v_gene: TRBV19
CDR3aa: CASSPQTGPTEAFF; v_gene: TRBV7-9
CDR3aa: CASQQGADTEAFF; v_gene: TRBV7-9
CDR3aa: CASSWTGLNEKLFF; v_gene: TRBV19
CDR3aa: CASSRPGQTYEQYF; v_gene: TRBV4-2
CDR3aa: CSVGGPETQYF; v_gene: TRBV29-1
CDR3aa: CASSSPHRTASGANVLTF; v_gene: TRBV11-2
CDR3aa: CASSPAGNTEAFF; v_gene: TRBV5-5
CDR3aa: CASSYQGADEQYF; v_gene: TRBV6-5
CDR3aa: CASRAPSGRRGENIQYF; v_gene: TRBV2
CDR3aa: CASSVQGVDTQYF; v_gene: TRBV6-1
CDR3aa: CASSWGQQETQYF; v_gene: TRBV7-8
CDR3aa: CSVGTSGGAGTQYF; v_gene: TRBV29-1
CDR3aa: CASSVQEFNYGYTF; v_gene: TRBV9
CDR3aa: CASSFPLNGYTF; v_gene: TRBV7-9
CDR3aa: CASSLGGTNTEAFF; v_gene: TRBV7-3
CDR3aa: CASSPWDSQETQYF; v_gene: TRBV9
CDR3aa: CASSQAERGRGHEQYF; v_gene: TRBV4-2
CDR3aa: CASRRGYEQYF; v_gene: TRBV25-1
CDR3aa: CASSSPGTGGAYEQYF; v_gene: TRBV28
CDR3aa: CASSVEGQGGDTGELFF; v_gene: TRBV9
CDR3aa: CASSRRSTETQYF; v_gene: TRBV19
CDR3aa: CASSYWLTSYEQYF; v_gene: TRBV6-6
CDR3aa: CASMRRSGSYEQYF; v_gene: TRBV27
CDR3aa: CASSELGQGNTEAFF; v_gene: TRBV2
CDR3aa: CASSSPGGGEQYF; v_gene: TRBV28
CDR3aa: CASSKTTGSNSPLHF; v_gene: TRBV5-4
CDR3aa: CASSFRGAVPNFEQYF; v_gene: TRBV5-6
CDR3aa: CASSFVRNFEDNEKLFF; v_gene: TRBV28
CDR3aa: CASEGDNTDTQYF; v_gene: TRBV6-6
CDR3aa: CASSLGGGVNEQYF; v_gene: TRBV7-9
CDR3aa: CASSSGPGQGNNEQFF; v_gene: TRBV7-2
CDR3aa: CASSFYRGEQYF; v_gene: TRBV5-4
CDR3aa: CASSSGGYNEQFF; v_gene: TRBV7-2
CDR3aa: CASSRGLAASTDTQYF; v_gene: TRBV5-1
CDR3aa: CASSLITGLDVGEQYF; v_gene: TRBV11-3
CDR3aa: CASSESWDSYSYEQYF; v_gene: TRBV25-1
CDR3aa: CASSLYGTRLTGELFF; v_gene: TRBV7-8
CDR3aa: CASSGMGQGGGQPQHF; v_gene: TRBV19
CDR3aa: CASSNTGTGDETQYF; v_gene: TRBV5-4
CDR3aa: CATSHGTDYEQYF; v_gene: TRBV15
CDR3aa: CASSLKGETSTDTQYF; v_gene: TRBV7-3
CDR3aa: CASNPVGAGGLDEQFF; v_gene: TRBV9
CDR3aa: CSVGFRVSGANVLTF; v_gene: TRBV29-1